This T cell receptor (beta chain) comes out of a study of blood T cell repertoires in COVID-19. About the study: COVID-19 samples collected from the United States, Italy and Spain covered acute and convalescent phases. From T cells, B-cell-depleted T cells, or PBMCs came the material, which was cDNA or gDNA.

Authors' methods: Reference gene primer amplification yielded estimated nucleated cell counts. The repertoire was sequenced with immunoSEQ multiplex PCR; TCRdb's copy has only in-frame clones and lacks some. The DNA gave D and trimming, while V, J and clone size come from that table. The table records approximately 120,000 clones, about 87% of them present only once. CDR3 length equals 15 residues. CDR1 SGHTA and CDR2 FQGTGA come from the germline V gene. V was pared by 5 bases and J by 4 bases, with 9 bases of the junction left unmatched. The gene calls are TRBV7-3 and TRBJ2-5; TRBD1 agrees at 8 bases. The receptor was derived from a woman aged 50 to 60 with acute or convalescent COVID-19. Sequenced: peripheral blood. CDR3 region: CASSVSRTGTETQYF. CDR3 in DNA: TGTGCCAGCAGCGTAAGCCGGACAGGGACAGAGACCCAGTACTTC.